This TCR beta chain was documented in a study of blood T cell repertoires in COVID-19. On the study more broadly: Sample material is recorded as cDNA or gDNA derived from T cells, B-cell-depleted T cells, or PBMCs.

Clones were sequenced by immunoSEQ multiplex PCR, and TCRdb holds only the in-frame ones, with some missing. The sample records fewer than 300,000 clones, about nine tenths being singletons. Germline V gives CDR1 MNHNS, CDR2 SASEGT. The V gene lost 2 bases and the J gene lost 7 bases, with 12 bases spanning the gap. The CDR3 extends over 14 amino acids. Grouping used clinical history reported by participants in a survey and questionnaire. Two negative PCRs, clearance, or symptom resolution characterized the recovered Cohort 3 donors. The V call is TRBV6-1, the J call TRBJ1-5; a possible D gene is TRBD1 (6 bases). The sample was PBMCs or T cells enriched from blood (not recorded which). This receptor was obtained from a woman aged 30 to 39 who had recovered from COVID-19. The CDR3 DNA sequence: TGTGCCAGCAGTGAAAGGGGGGGCGGGCAGCCCCAGCATTTT. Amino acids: CASSERGGGQPQHF.